A selection of T cell receptor beta chains follows, all from one sample in a study of cytomegalovirus exposure and HLA in healthy donors. The data were produced by immunoSEQ multiplex PCR, yet TCRdb's version contains in-frame clones alone and is incomplete. The top ten clones hold less than 3.5% of a sample with fewer than 200,000 clones, under 70% of them seen once. What was sequenced was PBMCs. The source of these receptors is a woman between 40 and 55 years old in good health and CMV-seropositive. Both conserved end residues are part of each CDR3. The D gene is left open where the match is weak. Clone size appears in some rows only: once, few, many, or a class for an expanded clone.

.,TRBJ1-2,TRBV9,.,CASSSIYGYTF,TGTGCCAGCAGCTCCATCTATGGCTACACCTTC
.,TRBJ1-2,TRBV5-4,.,CASSLGAQGPYGYTF,TGTGCCAGCAGCTTGGGGGCACAGGGACCTTATGGCTACACCTTC
TRBD1,TRBJ1-1,TRBV2,.,CASREDRLNTEAFF,TGTGCCAGCAGAGAGGACAGGTTGAACACTGAAGCTTTCTTT
.,TRBJ1-1,TRBV9,few,CASSTGTMNTEAFF,TGTGCCAGCAGCACCGGGACAATGAACACTGAAGCTTTCTTT
.,TRBJ2-2,TRBV21-1,few,CASSKDNRGGENTGELFF,TGTGCCAGCAGCAAAGATAATAGGGGGGGGGAGAACACCGGGGAGCTGTTTTTT
.,TRBJ1-2,TRBV18,.,CASSPPQGLGYGYTF,TGTGCCAGCTCACCACCCCAGGGGTTGGGCTATGGCTACACCTTC
.,TRBJ1-2,TRBV7-8,.,CASSLVGGVDSMNYGYTF,TGTGCCAGCAGCTTAGTAGGCGGCGTAGATAGCATGAACTATGGCTACACCTTC
.,TRBJ1-5,TRBV27,.,CASSFRGHQPQNF,TGTGCCAGCAGTTTCAGGGGTCATCAGCCCCAGAATTTT
TRBD1,TRBJ1-2,TRBV5-4,.,CASSSRGGTGNPYGYTF,TGTGCCAGCAGCTCCCGAGGCGGGACAGGGAATCCGTATGGCTACACCTTC
.,TRBJ2-1,TRBV12-5,.,CAPNPPVYNEQFF,TGTGCGCCAAACCCCCCAGTGTACAATGAGCAGTTCTTC
.,TRBJ2-1,TRBV18,.,CASSQTRDEQFF,TGTGCCAGCTCACAGACCCGGGATGAGCAGTTCTTC
.,TRBJ2-5,TRBV28,.,CASSLALQGIGQYF,TGTGCCAGCAGTTTAGCTCTCCAGGGAATAGGGCAGTACTTC
.,TRBJ2-7,TRBV25-1,.,CASSEWSREAYEQYF,TGTGCCAGCAGTGAATGGAGTAGAGAAGCGTACGAGCAGTACTTC
.,TRBJ2-4,TRBV28,.,CASSRHSGENIQYF,TGTGCCAGCAGCAGACACTCAGGGGAAAACATTCAGTACTTC
TRBD2,TRBJ2-2,TRBV12-5,few,CASGLPLGRGGNGELFF,TGTGCTAGTGGTCTCCCCCTAGGGCGGGGGGGAAACGGGGAGCTGTTTTTT
TRBD1,TRBJ1-4,TRBV19,.,CASNRGGATNEKLFF,TGTGCCAGTAACAGGGGTGGTGCAACTAATGAAAAACTGTTTTTT
.,TRBJ2-1,TRBV5-1,.,CASSLELINEQFF,TGCGCCAGCAGCTTGGAACTTATCAATGAGCAGTTCTTC
.,TRBJ2-4,TRBV5-4,.,CASSLFGGVAKNIQYF,TGTGCCAGCAGCTTGTTCGGCGGGGTAGCCAAAAACATTCAGTACTTC
TRBD1,TRBJ1-2,TRBV6-1,.,CASSEGQGETYGYTF,TGTGCCAGCAGTGAAGGACAGGGTGAGACATATGGCTACACCTTC
TRBD2,TRBJ2-3,TRBV11-3,.,CASSLEAGVVDTQYF,TGTGCCAGCAGCTTAGAAGCGGGAGTTGTAGATACGCAGTATTTT
TRBD2,TRBJ2-7,TRBV11-2,.,CASSHVASGSYEQYF,TGTGCCAGCAGCCACGTCGCTAGCGGTTCCTACGAGCAGTACTTC
.,TRBJ1-3,TRBV4-1,.,CASSQFPGDSGNTIYF,TGCGCCAGCAGCCAATTTCCAGGGGACTCTGGAAACACCATATATTTT
TRBD1,TRBJ1-4,TRBV7-8,.,CASSLRQGSTNEKLFF,TGTGCCAGCAGCCTACGACAGGGATCGACTAATGAAAAACTGTTTTTT
.,TRBJ2-2,TRBV5-6,.,CASSFLTGELFF,TGTGCCAGCAGCTTTCTGACCGGGGAGCTGTTTTTT
TRBD2,TRBJ2-3,TRBV6-5,.,CASSYSSGRTDTQYF,TGTGCCAGCAGTTACTCTAGCGGGAGAACAGATACGCAGTATTTT
.,TRBJ2-5,TRBV19,.,CASSLLTGETQYF,TGTGCCAGTAGTCTCCTGACGGGAGAGACCCAGTACTTC
.,TRBJ1-2,TRBV19,.,CASTQGINYGYTF,TGTGCCAGTACGCAGGGAATTAACTATGGCTACACCTTC
.,TRBJ2-5,TRBV25-1,few,CASSGQSETQYF,TGTGCCAGCAGTGGACAATCGGAGACCCAGTACTTC
.,TRBJ2-3,TRBV6-6,once,CASSYSDGSVDTQYF,TGTGCCAGCAGTTACTCTGACGGGAGTGTAGATACGCAGTATTTT
TRBD1,TRBJ1-1,TRBV7-9,once,CASSPRTGTGVTEAFF,TGTGCCAGCAGCCCGCGAACCGGGACAGGGGTTACTGAAGCTTTCTTT
.,TRBJ1-5,TRBV6-5,.,CASRRDGLNQPQHF,TGTGCCAGCAGGCGGGACGGCCTAAATCAGCCCCAGCATTTT
TRBD1,TRBJ2-1,TRBV27,few,CASRETDRGSEDEQFF,TGTGCCAGCAGAGAAACCGACAGGGGGTCTGAAGATGAGCAGTTCTTC
TRBD1,TRBJ2-7,TRBV6-6,.,CASTVDRASYEQYF,TGTGCCAGCACTGTCGACAGGGCCTCCTACGAGCAGTACTTC
TRBD2,TRBJ2-3,TRBV5-1,.,CASSLVAGVTDTQYF,TGCGCCAGCAGCTTAGTAGCGGGGGTCACAGATACGCAGTATTTT
TRBD2,TRBJ2-1,TRBV7-3,.,CASSWGLAGYNEQFF,TGTGCCAGCAGCTGGGGACTAGCGGGTTACAATGAGCAGTTCTTC
.,TRBJ2-1,TRBV7-3,.,CASSLTSVSGSYNEQFF,TGTGCCAGCAGCTTAACGTCGGTTAGCGGATCCTACAATGAGCAGTTCTTC
TRBD2,TRBJ2-7,TRBV28,.,CASSPSGNNYEQYF,TGTGCCAGCAGCCCGAGCGGGAACAATTACGAGCAGTACTTC
.,TRBJ1-2,TRBV29-1,.,CSVTGRANYGYTF,TGCAGCGTGACAGGCCGAGCTAACTATGGCTACACCTTC
.,TRBJ2-7,TRBV13,.,CASSPSGQGIHEQYF,TGTGCCAGCAGCCCCAGTGGGCAGGGGATCCACGAGCAGTACTTC
TRBD1,TRBJ1-5,TRBV7-2,few,CASSPTGRSNQPQHF,TGTGCCAGCAGCCCGACAGGGAGGAGCAATCAGCCCCAGCATTTT